This T cell receptor (beta chain) was documented in a study of cytomegalovirus exposure and HLA in healthy donors. The CDR3 has 14 amino acids. Germline V gene data show CDR1 as SNHLY and CDR2 as FYNNEI. V lost 2 bases and J lost 2, with 4 bases in between. Points on this clone: Additional DNA sequences in this sample encode the identical CDR3.

PCR used 60 Vbeta primers and 13 Jbeta primers. TCRdb's copy holds only in-frame clones and misses some; the assay was immunoSEQ multiplex PCR. The data show around 110,000 clones, over 50% seen once. The chain uses TRBV2 and TRBJ2-6; D remains ambiguous. The clonotype comes from a woman aged 40 to 49 in good health and CMV-seropositive. What was sequenced was PBMCs. The CDR3 DNA reads TGTGCCAGCAGTGAAAGAGCTGGGGCCAACGTCCTGACTTTC. This codes for CASSERAGANVLTF.